The rows below give T cell receptor beta chains drawn from one sample of a study of regulatory T cells in long-lasting Graves disease. TCRdb used MiXCR to reprocess the multiplex PCR reads, holding one entry per CDR3 protein. The table lists 440,000 or so distinct CDR3 sequences, 16% of them singletons. The data also belong to a second study, concerning T cells in Graves' hyperthyroidism and ophthalmopathy.

The material was peripheral blood mononuclear cells (PBMCs), obtained at new diagnosis, from a patient treated with antithyroid drugs. Receptors were obtained from a woman aged 25 to 39 with Graves disease. The CDR3 runs from the conserved cysteine through the conserved F or W. D genes are given only for firm matches. Not every row has a clone size; where given, it reads once, few, many or a size class.

v_call	d_call	clone_size	j_call	cdr3_nt	cdr3_aa
TRBV13	-	many	TRBJ2-3	TGTGCCAGCAGCTTAGAAATCGTTCCCACAGATACGCAGTATTTT	CASSLEIVPTDTQYF
TRBV5-4	-	few	TRBJ2-1	TGTGCCAGCAGCTCCCCCGAGAATGAGCAGTTCTTC	CASSSPENEQFF
TRBV19	-	-	TRBJ2-1	TGTGCCAGTAGGGTCGGGGGTTTTACAAATGAGCAGTTCTTC	CASRVGGFTNEQFF
TRBV29-1	-	many	TRBJ2-5	TGCAGCGTCCCCGGGACACCCCAAGAGACCCAGTACTTC	CSVPGTPQETQYF
TRBV6-1	TRBD1	-	TRBJ1-3	TGTGCCAGCAGATCGAGGGGACAGGGGACCATCGGAAACACCATATATTTT	CASRSRGQGTIGNTIYF
TRBV3-1	TRBD2	many	TRBJ2-1	TGTGCCAGCAGCCATACCGGGACTAGCGGGGGGAGCTCCTACAATGAGCAGTTCTTC	CASSHTGTSGGSSYNEQFF
TRBV7-6	TRBD1	-	TRBJ1-3	TGTGCCAGCAGCCCCTCAGGGGGTAGAGGAAACACCATATATTTT	CASSPSGGRGNTIYF
TRBV28	-	once	TRBJ2-5	TGTGCCAGCAGTTTGCCTGGCAGGGCCGGAGAGACCCAGTACTTC	CASSLPGRAGETQYF
TRBV9	-	-	TRBJ1-2	TGTGCCAGCAGCGGTTCTGGGATCCACGCATCGGGCTATGGCTACACCTTC	CASSGSGIHASGYGYTF
TRBV6-1	-	many	TRBJ1-6	TGTGCCAGCAGCCCCGGGACGGCAAATTCACCCCTCCACTTT	CASSPGTANSPLHF
TRBV6-1	-	many	TRBJ1-5	TGTGCCAGCAGCCCGGGACGGTTCAATCAGCCCCAGCATTTT	CASSPGRFNQPQHF
TRBV27	TRBD1	many	TRBJ2-1	TGTGCCAGCAGTTTTGACCGGGACAGATACGACAATGAGCAGTTCTTC	CASSFDRDRYDNEQFF
TRBV27	-	many	TRBJ1-6	TGTGCCAGCAGCCCGACTATGACAGGCTATAATTCACCCCTCCACTTT	CASSPTMTGYNSPLHF
TRBV30	TRBD1	many	TRBJ2-5	TGTGCCTGGAGTTTCGGCAGGGGGCTTGAGACCCAGTACTTC	CAWSFGRGLETQYF
TRBV27	-	many	TRBJ1-1	TGTGCCAGCAGCCTGATGGGGGGTACTGAAGCTTTCTTT	CASSLMGGTEAFF
TRBV28	-	many	TRBJ1-4	TGTGCCAGCAGTTCACCCCAGACAGGCCTTAATGAAAAACTGTTTTTT	CASSSPQTGLNEKLFF
TRBV7-2	TRBD2	once	TRBJ2-7	TGTGCCAGCAGCTTAGCGGCGACTAGCGGAGGACGTGGGCAGTACTTC	CASSLAATSGGRGQYF
TRBV20-1	-	-	TRBJ1-3	TGCAGTGCTTTTCCACCGGGGGTCGGAAACACCATATATTTT	CSAFPPGVGNTIYF
TRBV9	-	-	TRBJ1-6	TGTGCCAGCAGCGTAGAAGGTTTTAACCGGTCACCCCTCCACTTT	CASSVEGFNRSPLHF
TRBV7-3	-	many	TRBJ2-3	TGTGCCAGCAGCTCTACGCTAGCGCCCGAAGATACGCAGTATTTT	CASSSTLAPEDTQYF
TRBV29-1	TRBD2	many	TRBJ2-7	TGCAGCGTTACTAGCGGAGGGGGTCGCGAGCAGTACTTC	CSVTSGGGREQYF
TRBV28	-	many	TRBJ1-1	TGTGCCAGCAGTTTCCTTAGACTCGGGGGCACTGAAGCTTTCTTT	CASSFLRLGGTEAFF
TRBV24-1	TRBD2	few	TRBJ2-1	TGTGCCACCAGTGATCCCGGGACTAGCGGGAGGGCTAATGAGCAGTTCTTC	CATSDPGTSGRANEQFF
TRBV5-6	TRBD1	-	TRBJ1-1	TGTGCCAGCAGTCTGGAGGCAGGGGGCCGGAGTGAAGCTTTCTTT	CASSLEAGGRSEAFF
TRBV4-3	-	many	TRBJ2-5	TGCGCCAGCAGCCAAGAGACAGGTGCAGAGACCCAGTACTTC	CASSQETGAETQYF
TRBV14	-	-	TRBJ1-2	TGTGCCAGCAGCGCGACAGTTTCTGCTAACTATGGCTACACCTTC	CASSATVSANYGYTF
TRBV6-4	-	-	TRBJ2-3	TGTGCCAGAAAAGGTAACGGGAGCCCCAGCACAGATACGCAGTATTTT	CARKGNGSPSTDTQYF
TRBV20-1	-	many	TRBJ2-3	TGCAGTGCTAGAAGCCGGGAGAGGGCTACAGATACGCAGTATTTT	CSARSRERATDTQYF
TRBV5-1	-	many	TRBJ2-7	TGCGCCAGCACCCCGGCACAGGGAATTATCTACGAGCAGTACTTC	CASTPAQGIIYEQYF
TRBV29-1	TRBD2	many	TRBJ2-1	TGCAGCGTTGAGAGCGGGAGAAGGGATGAGCAGTTCTTC	CSVESGRRDEQFF
TRBV30	-	many	TRBJ1-1	TGTGCCTGGAACCGGGGAACCACTGAAGCTTTCTTT	CAWNRGTTEAFF
TRBV2	TRBD1	many	TRBJ2-5	TGTGCCAGCAGTTCAACAGGGGTTGAGACCCAGTACTTC	CASSSTGVETQYF
TRBV28	TRBD2	-	TRBJ2-7	TGTGCCAGCAGCGGTTCAGGGGGTAAAGTGCGGACTAGCGGGAGGGCCAGGTACGAGCAGTACTTC	CASSGSGGKVRTSGRARYEQYF
TRBV28	TRBD1	few	TRBJ2-7	TGTGCCAGCGCGTCCGGGACAGACTCCTACGAGCAGTACTTC	CASASGTDSYEQYF
TRBV7-9	TRBD1	many	TRBJ1-1	TGTGCCAGCAGCACCCTTGGACAGGGTGCTGAAGCTTTCTTT	CASSTLGQGAEAFF